Listed below are T cell receptor beta chains from one sample, sequenced in a study of control samples from healthy donors and cancer patients. Here immunoSEQ multiplex PCR was the method, and the copy in TCRdb shows in-frame clones only, minus some. The sample consists of 100,000 to 150,000 clones, roughly 90% of them appearing once. Sequencing used blood. The origin of the receptors is a man in his forties or fifties in good health. Each CDR3 is given with its conserved first and last residue. The D gene is left open where the match is weak. Part of the rows lack a size; the others show once, few, many or a class for expanded clones.

size,J,V,D,DNA,CDR3
once,TRBJ2-2,TRBV5-1,TRBD2,TGCGCCAGCACTCTGACCGGGGGGGACTACACCGGGGAGCTGTTTTTT,CASTLTGGDYTGELFF
NA,TRBJ2-5,TRBV7-9,NA,TGTGCCAGCAGCTTAAGGGGGGACCAAGAGACCCAGTACTTC,CASSLRGDQETQYF
once,TRBJ1-6,TRBV18,TRBD1,TGTGCCAGCTCCCCTAACAGGGGAAGCAATTCACCCCTCCACTTT,CASSPNRGSNSPLHF
NA,TRBJ2-2,TRBV27,TRBD2,TGTGCCAGCAGTTTAAGGACTAGCGGGGGCCAGAACACCGGGGAGCTGTTTTTT,CASSLRTSGGQNTGELFF
once,TRBJ2-7,TRBV9,TRBD1,TGTGCCAGCAGCGTTGGGGCAGGGGGCCTTAGGAACGAGCAGTACTTC,CASSVGAGGLRNEQYF
NA,TRBJ1-6,TRBV7-2,NA,TGTGCCAGCAGCTTAGTCGCAGCGACAAATTCACCCCTCCACTTT,CASSLVAATNSPLHF
NA,TRBJ1-1,TRBV20-1,NA,TGCAGTGGTAGTTCGAACACTGAAGCTTTCTTT,CSGSSNTEAFF
NA,TRBJ2-2,TRBV5-1,NA,TGCGCCAGCAGCTTGGGGGGGGCCGGGGAGCTGTTTTTT,CASSLGGAGELFF
NA,TRBJ2-3,TRBV2,TRBD2,TGTGCCAGCAGTGTCCGTGCTAGCGGGGGGTCCTCAGATACGCAGTATTTT,CASSVRASGGSSDTQYF
once,TRBJ2-1,TRBV10-3,NA,TGTGCCATCAGTGAGGCGGCGGGGGCACGGAATGAGCAGTTCTTC,CAISEAAGARNEQFF
NA,TRBJ1-2,TRBV5-5,NA,TGTGCCAGCAGCTGGGGTCGGCAAAACTATGGCTACACCTTC,CASSWGRQNYGYTF
NA,TRBJ1-3,TRBV6-2/TRBV6-3,NA,TGTGCCAGCAGTTACGACTTCGGAAACACCATATATTTT,CASSYDFGNTIYF
NA,TRBJ1-5,TRBV5-4,NA,TGTGCCAGCAGCTTGCCGGGGGGGCAGCCCCAGCATTTT,CASSLPGGQPQHF
NA,TRBJ1-2,TRBV2,NA,TGTGCCAGCAGGCAAGTGATGGACGGCTACACCTTC,CASRQVMDGYTF
once,TRBJ1-4,TRBV5-1,NA,TGCGCCAGCAGCACGGGACGGCCTTCGGGGGAAAAACTGTTTTTT,CASSTGRPSGEKLFF
NA,TRBJ2-7,TRBV4-3,NA,TGCGCCAGCAGCCAAGGGTTAGACTCCTACGAGCAGTACTTC,CASSQGLDSYEQYF
NA,TRBJ2-2,TRBV24-1,NA,TGTGCCACCAGTGATTCTCACAGGGTAGGCACCGGGGAGCTGTTTTTT,CATSDSHRVGTGELFF
NA,TRBJ2-7,TRBV7-9,NA,TGTGCCAGCAGCCCTAAAGGGACCAACGGACGTGACGAGCAGTACTTC,CASSPKGTNGRDEQYF
NA,TRBJ2-1,TRBV4-3,NA,TGCGCCAGCAGTCAAGAAGCGGACAGCCGAAATGAGCAGTTCTTC,CASSQEADSRNEQFF
NA,TRBJ2-7,TRBV27,TRBD2,TGTGCCAGCAGTCCCGGGAGGGAAGGATACGAGCAGTACTTC,CASSPGREGYEQYF
NA,TRBJ1-2,TRBV19,NA,TGTGCCAGTAGTCGAGGGGATACTAACTATGGCTACACCTTC,CASSRGDTNYGYTF
NA,TRBJ2-7,TRBV7-8,TRBD1,TGTGCCAGCAGCCCGGGACAGCTCCTCGAGCAGTACTTC,CASSPGQLLEQYF
NA,TRBJ2-7,TRBV7-9,TRBD1,TGTGCCAGCAGCTTAGGGTGGGACAGCTCCTACGAGCAGTACTTC,CASSLGWDSSYEQYF
NA,TRBJ2-2,TRBV10-3,TRBD1,TGTGCCTTGGGGCGGACAGGGGCCGACGGGGAGCTGTTTTTT,CALGRTGADGELFF
once,TRBJ1-6,TRBV30,NA,TGTGCCTGGAGAACCGGGACCCTCTATAATTCACCCCTCCACTTT,CAWRTGTLYNSPLHF
few,TRBJ1-2,TRBV5-8,TRBD1,TGTGCCAGCAGCTTAAGGGACAGAGACTATGGCTACACCTTC,CASSLRDRDYGYTF
NA,TRBJ2-3,TRBV7-2,NA,TGTGCCAGCAGCTTATATGGTCGGGATACGCAGTATTTT,CASSLYGRDTQYF
NA,TRBJ1-2,TRBV2,NA,TGTGCCAGCAGTGAAGGATGGGGGTCTGGCTACACCTTC,CASSEGWGSGYTF
NA,TRBJ2-3,TRBV7-7,NA,TGTGCCAGCAGCTTAGGCGGGGCGTCGGATACGCAGTATTTT,CASSLGGASDTQYF
NA,TRBJ2-3,TRBV7-9,TRBD2,TGTGCCAGCAGCTTACTCCTAGCGGGGGGCACAACTAGCACAGATACGCAGTATTTT,CASSLLLAGGTTSTDTQYF
NA,TRBJ1-6,TRBV11-2,NA,TGTGCCAGCGTCCGGAGCTCCTATAATTCACCCCTCCACTTT,CASVRSSYNSPLHF
NA,TRBJ2-6,TRBV18,NA,TGTGCCAGCTCTCAAAGGCAGGAGAGCTCTGGGGCCAACGTCCTGACTTTC,CASSQRQESSGANVLTF
NA,TRBJ1-1,TRBV6-5,NA,TGTGCCAGCAGTTGGGACAACATGAACACTGAAGCTTTCTTT,CASSWDNMNTEAFF
NA,TRBJ1-3,TRBV9,NA,TGTGCCAGCAGCGTAGGGGGGAATGGAAACACCATATATTTT,CASSVGGNGNTIYF
NA,TRBJ2-7,TRBV4-3,TRBD1,TGCGCCAGCAACCCGTACCTTAACAGGGGCCGACCCTCCTACGAGCAGTACTTC,CASNPYLNRGRPSYEQYF
NA,TRBJ2-7,TRBV18,TRBD1,TGTGCCAGCTCCTACGACAGGGGGCTCACCTACGAGCAGTACTTC,CASSYDRGLTYEQYF
NA,TRBJ2-3,TRBV11-3,NA,TGTGCCAGCAGCTCCCCAAAGGGGGGGAGCACAGATACGCAGTATTTT,CASSSPKGGSTDTQYF
NA,TRBJ2-2,TRBV27,NA,TGTGCCAGCAGTTTCGATTACGCCGGGGAGCTGTTTTTT,CASSFDYAGELFF
few,TRBJ2-7,TRBV19,TRBD2,TGTGCCAGTAGTCCCGCCGGGGGAGGGTACGAGCAGTACTTC,CASSPAGGGYEQYF
NA,TRBJ1-2,TRBV27,NA,TGTGCCAGCAGTGCCTGGGGGGGGAGGGACTATGGCTACACCTTC,CASSAWGGRDYGYTF
NA,TRBJ1-2,TRBV4-2,TRBD1,TGTGCCAGCAGCCAAGAGGGGACAGGGGCCTATGGCTACACCTTC,CASSQEGTGAYGYTF
NA,TRBJ2-7,TRBV7-9,TRBD2,TGTGCCAGCAGCTTAGAGGGCGGGGGGATCGACGAGCAGTACTTC,CASSLEGGGIDEQYF
NA,TRBJ1-5,TRBV6-2/TRBV6-3,NA,TGTGCCAGCAGTTACGGGGATACTTATCAGCCCCAGCATTTT,CASSYGDTYQPQHF
once,TRBJ2-7,TRBV27,NA,TGTGCCAGCCTTCCCCGCCGGGGGACAGCTGATCCGGTGCAGTACTTC,CASLPRRGTADPVQYF
NA,TRBJ2-5,TRBV10-3,NA,TGTGCCATCAGTGGGGGGCAGCAAGAGACCCAGTACTTC,CAISGGQQETQYF
NA,TRBJ2-7,TRBV27,TRBD2,TGTGCCAGCAGTCCCACTAGCGGGGGGTACTACGAGCAGTACTTC,CASSPTSGGYYEQYF
NA,TRBJ1-1,TRBV2,NA,TGTGCCGGCGCTGGGAACACTGAAGCTTTCTTT,CAGAGNTEAFF
NA,TRBJ1-1,TRBV11-2,NA,TGTGCCAGCAGCAACGACTTGAACACTGAAGCTTTCTTT,CASSNDLNTEAFF
NA,TRBJ1-1,TRBV6-2/TRBV6-3,NA,TGTGCCAGCAGTCGCGGTCCCCAGGGCGCTTTCTTT,CASSRGPQGAFF
NA,TRBJ1-6,TRBV10-2,NA,TGCGCCAGCAGTGTTGAAGGTCGGGGGGGTTCACCCCTCCACTTT,CASSVEGRGGSPLHF
NA,TRBJ2-7,TRBV7-8,TRBD1,TGTGCCAGCAGCCAGGACAGGGGAAGCTCCTACGAGCAGTACTTC,CASSQDRGSSYEQYF
once,TRBJ1-1,TRBV10-3,NA,TGTGCCATCAGGGGTGGAGCAGGGGTTCCGAACACTGAAGCTTTCTTT,CAIRGGAGVPNTEAFF
NA,TRBJ2-5,TRBV11-3,TRBD1,TGTGCCAGCGCCACTACAGGGGGCGCCCCCACCCAGTACTTC,CASATTGGAPTQYF
NA,TRBJ1-5,TRBV10-2,NA,TGCGCCAGCAGTCCGGGTTCTTATCAGCCCCAGCATTTT,CASSPGSYQPQHF
NA,TRBJ2-1,TRBV19,NA,TGTGCCAGTAGTCCCGGGGTTTACAATGAGCAGTTCTTC,CASSPGVYNEQFF
NA,TRBJ1-5,TRBV7-2,NA,TGTGCCAGCAGCTTAATGAGTCCCAATCAGCCCCAGCATTTT,CASSLMSPNQPQHF
NA,TRBJ1-2,TRBV5-4,TRBD1,TGTGCCAGCAGCGTAGACAGGGGAAACTATGGCTACACCTTC,CASSVDRGNYGYTF